Shown below are 19 T cell receptor beta chains from a single sample sequenced in a study of CD8 T cells in Susac syndrome. Random hexamers were used to reverse transcribe the RNA input (about 0.45 to 1 ug). TCRdb passed the immunoSEQ multiplex PCR reads through MiXCR, listing each CDR3 protein once. The sample records under 200,000 distinct CDR3 sequences, roughly 92% being singletons. The sequenced material came from CD4+ T cells from PBMCs. Receptor source: a human donor with Susac syndrome.

The chain employs TRBV3-1 and TRBJ2-3; D not resolved. The ends were cut back, 1 base at V and 2 bases at J, with 4 bases in the middle. There are 13 residues in the CDR3. Germline V gene sequence: CDR1 LGHDT, CDR2 YNNKEL (reference sequence). CDR3 bases: TGTGCCAGCAGCCAAGCCCTCACAGATACGCAGTATTTT. Its translation is CASSQALTDTQYF.

This chain connects TRBV20-1 to TRBJ2-2, with D perhaps matching TRBD1 (6 bases). The V and J ends lost 4 bases and 5 bases respectively, with 11 bases between them. Germline V gene sequence: CDR1 DFQATT, CDR2 SNEGSKA (reference sequence). The CDR3 has 13 residues. CDR3 nucleotide sequence: TGCAGTGCTAAGAACCAGGGGACCGGGGAGCTGTTTTTT. Translated: CSAKNQGTGELFF.

CDR3 sequence: CSTRTGVQETQYF. CDR3 DNA: TGCAGCACCCGGACAGGGGTTCAAGAGACCCAGTACTTC. The rearrangement links TRBV29-1 to TRBJ2-5, with 9 bases identical to TRBD1. V shed 8 bases, J shed 2 bases, and the junction held 6 bases outside the gene matches. The CDR3 loop spans 13 amino acids. The V gene's germline CDR1 is SQVTM and CDR2 ANQGSEA.

V usage is TRBV2 and J usage is TRBJ1-2; the D gene is possibly TRBD1 (5 bases). This CDR3 has 13 residues. Germline assignment: CDR1 SNHLY and CDR2 FYNNEI. Trimming took 3 bases from V and 1 from J, leaving 6 bases between them. The CDR3 protein is CASSDRDNYGYTF. In DNA form, the CDR3 reads TGTGCCAGCAGTGACAGGGATAACTATGGCTACACCTTC.

The CDR3 loop is CASSEIRGFGYTF. The CDR3 coding sequence is TGTGCCAGCAGCGAAATCAGGGGCTTTGGCTACACCTTC. V and J are TRBV7-9 and TRBJ1-2; maybe TRBD1 (6 bases). Germline CDR1 reads SEHNR; CDR2 reads FQNEAQ (reference sequence). CDR3 length: 13 amino acids. V lost 5 bases and J 7 bases, leaving 14 bases between the germline ends.

The genes are TRBV5-4 and TRBJ2-1; 8 nucleotides line up with TRBD2. CDR3 length: 14 residues. Germline CDR1 reads SGHNT; CDR2 reads YYREEE (reference sequence). Trimming removed 5 bases from V and 8 bases from J; junction bases left unmatched: 9. The CDR3 sequence is CASSPGGPWDEQFF. In DNA form, the CDR3 reads TGTGCCAGCAGTCCGGGGGGGCCATGGGATGAGCAGTTCTTC.

The rearrangement links TRBV29-1 to TRBJ2-3; 11 positions agree with TRBD2. The CDR3 is made up of 14 amino acids. Unmatched junction bases numbered 7, after V lost 7 bases and J lost 4 bases. Germline CDR1 and CDR2: SQVTM and ANQGSEA. CDR3 residues: CSEVAGGFADTQYF. The CDR3 DNA reads TGCAGCGAGGTAGCGGGGGGGTTCGCAGATACGCAGTATTTT.

The gene calls are TRBV7-3 and TRBJ2-7, with 9 bases fitting TRBD2. This CDR3 comprises 15 residues. Per the germline V gene, CDR1 is SGHTA and CDR2 is FQGTGA. With V trimmed by 2 bases and J by 2 bases, 4 bases remained unmatched. The CDR3 nucleotides read TGTGCCAGCAGCTTATATGCGGGGGGGCCCTACGAGCAGTACTTC. Encoded protein: CASSLYAGGPYEQYF.

This clonotype appeared a single time. V and J are TRBV5-1 and TRBJ2-7; D possibly matches TRBD1 or TRBD2 (5 bases each). Germline V CDR1 and CDR2: SGHRS, YFSETQ. The CDR3 consists of 14 residues. V lost 0 bases and J lost 1, with 8 bases in between. Written as DNA, the CDR3 is TGCGCCAGCAGCTTGGTCTGGGGGTCCTACGAGCAGTACTTC. It is translated as CASSLVWGSYEQYF.

The chain combines TRBV6-4 with TRBJ2-3, with D unresolved. Trimming cost V 0 bases and J 2 bases, with 9 bases left between them. CDR3 length: 15 residues. Germline assignment: CDR1 MRHNA and CDR2 SNTAGT. The CDR3 bases are TGTGCCAGCAGTGACTCGACAAGCGACACAGATACGCAGTATTTT. This codes for CASSDSTSDTDTQYF.

The gene calls are TRBV4-3 and TRBJ1-6, with D uncertain. From germline, CDR1 is LGHNA and CDR2 YSLEER. The CDR3 extends over 13 amino acids. V was pared by 0 bases and J by 11 bases, with 8 bases between. CDR3 amino acids: CASSQEMRAPLHF. The CDR3, as DNA: TGCGCCAGCAGCCAAGAAATGCGGGCACCCCTCCACTTT.

The chain recombines TRBV19 with TRBJ1-5, with D unresolved. CDR3 size: 14 residues. With 7 bases removed from V and 0 bases from J, the gap between germline ends came to 10 bases. Germline assignment: CDR1 LNHDA and CDR2 SQIVND (reference sequence). DNA for the CDR3: TGTGCCAGTACTACCGATTATAGCAATCAGCCCCAGCATTTT. Its translation: CASTTDYSNQPQHF.

The chain uses TRBV30 and TRBJ1-6; a possible D gene is TRBD1 (6 bases). Germline V gives CDR1 GTSNPN, CDR2 SVGIG (reference sequence). The CDR3 length is 16 residues. V lost 0 bases and J lost 2, with 11 bases in between. The CDR3 protein is CAWSVQGRAYNSPLHF. The CDR3 nucleotides read TGTGCCTGGAGTGTACAGGGCAGGGCCTATAATTCACCCCTCCACTTT.

This clonotype was detected only once. The chain employs TRBV18 and TRBJ2-1; TRBD2 agrees at 12 bases. Germline V gene lookup returns CDR1 KGHSH and CDR2 LQKENI. The CDR3 loop spans 16 amino acids. V lost 6 bases to trimming and J lost 0 bases; unmatched junction nucleotides: 3. The CDR3 here is CASSGLAGSSYNEQFF. The CDR3 bases are TGTGCCAGCTCCGGACTAGCGGGGAGCTCCTACAATGAGCAGTTCTTC.

V gene TRBV5-1 combines with J gene TRBJ1-2; no clear D gene. The CDR3 length is 15 residues. V lost 2 bases and J 6 bases, leaving 17 bases between the germline ends. Germline assignment: CDR1 SGHRS and CDR2 YFSETQ. CDR3 protein: CASSFGRPNRDGYTF. The CDR3 bases are TGCGCCAGCAGCTTCGGCCGCCCTAATCGGGATGGCTACACCTTC. The full variable domain, its missing parts supplied by reference TRBV5-1 and TRBJ1-2, is KAGVTQTPRYLIKTRGQQVTLSCSPISGHRSVSWYQQTPGQGLQFLFEYFSETQRNKGNFPGRFSGRQFSNSRSEMNVSTLELGDSALYLCASSFGRPNRDGYTFGSGTRLTVV.

The chain carries TRBV15 and TRBJ1-5; D gene uncertain. V dropped 1 base and J dropped 5 bases, with 15 bases sitting between them. This CDR3 is 16 amino acids long. In germline, CDR1 is LNHNV, CDR2 YYDKDF (reference sequence). The CDR3 sequence: CATSRAEDTRYQPQHF. CDR3 in DNA: TGTGCCACCAGCAGAGCGGAAGACACGCGGTATCAGCCCCAGCATTTT. Complete variable domain (other parts from reference TRBV15 and TRBJ1-5): DAMVIQNPRYQVTQFGKPVTLSCSQTLNHNVMYWYQQKSSQAPKLLFHYYDKDFNNEADTPDNFQSRRPNTSFCFLDIRSPGLGDTAMYLCATSRAEDTRYQPQHFGDGTRLSIL.

V gene TRBV27 combines with J gene TRBJ2-7; 8 nucleotides agree with TRBD2. Germline trimming cut 6 bases from V and 0 bases from J; bases unmatched to any gene: 7. CDR3 length equals 15 residues. Per germline, CDR1 MNHEY and CDR2 SMNVEV (reference sequence). The CDR3 spells CASSSIAGSSYEQYF. In DNA, the CDR3 is TGTGCCAGCAGCTCCATAGCGGGGAGCTCCTACGAGCAGTACTTC.

As DNA, the CDR3 is TGTGCCAGCAGTGAAACAGGCCCGAGCTCCTATAATTCACCCCTCCACTTT. This codes for CASSETGPSSYNSPLHF. V is TRBV2 and J is TRBJ1-6; a possible D gene is TRBD1 (5 bases). V was trimmed by 2 bases and J by 0 bases, leaving 11 bases between them. CDR1 is SNHLY, CDR2 FYNNEI, per germline. The length of the CDR3 is 17 residues. Supplemented by reference TRBV2 and TRBJ1-6, the full variable domain reads EPEVTQTPSHQVTQMGQEVILRCVPISNHLYFYWYRQILGQKVEFLVSFYNNEISEKSEIFDDQFSVERPDGSNFTLKIRSTKLEDSAMYFCASSETGPSSYNSPLHFGNGTRLTVT.

The genes are TRBV3-1 and TRBJ1-5, with D possibly being TRBD1 (5 bases). Per germline, CDR1 LGHDT and CDR2 YNNKEL (reference sequence). Trimming pared 1 base from V and 4 bases from J, leaving 8 bases between. CDR3 length equals 14 residues. CDR3 sequence (DNA): TGTGCCAGCAGCCAAGGAGAGGGGAATCAGCCCCAGCATTTT. Translated: CASSQGEGNQPQHF.